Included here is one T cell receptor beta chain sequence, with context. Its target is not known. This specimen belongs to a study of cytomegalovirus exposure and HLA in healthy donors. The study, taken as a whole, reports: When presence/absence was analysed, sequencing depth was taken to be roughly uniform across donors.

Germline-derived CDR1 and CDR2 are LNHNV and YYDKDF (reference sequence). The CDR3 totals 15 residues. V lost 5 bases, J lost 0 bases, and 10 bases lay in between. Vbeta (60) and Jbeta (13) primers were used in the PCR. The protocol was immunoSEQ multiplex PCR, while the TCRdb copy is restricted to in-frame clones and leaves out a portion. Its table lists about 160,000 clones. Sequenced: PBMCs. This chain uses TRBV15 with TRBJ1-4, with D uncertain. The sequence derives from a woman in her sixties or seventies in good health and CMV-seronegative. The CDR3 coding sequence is TGTGCCACCAGCGCCCACTTTGCAACTAATGAAAAACTGTTTTTT. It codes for CATSAHFATNEKLFF.